This T cell receptor (beta chain) was recovered during a study of T-cell memory formation after mild COVID-19. Overall study: In these data, TCR clusters were largely donor specific.

This clonotype was counted once. Its target is unknown. Study-wide points: In second-wave clones peaking day 37, SARS-CoV-2 specificity remained unconfirmed.

TCRdb called the 5' RACE reads again in MiXCR, with one record for every CDR3 protein. The table records approximately 250,000 distinct CDR3 sequences, 15% to 20% of them present only once. The CDR3 extends over 10 amino acids. With 4 bases removed from V and 10 bases from J, the gap between germline ends came to 4 bases. Germline CDR1 LGHNA, CDR2 YSLEER. The V call is TRBV4-3, the J call TRBJ1-4; D call uncertain. The sample comprised PBMCs or a T cell subset sorted from them (not recorded which). The TCR originated in a man aged 18 to 30 who had mild COVID-19 (a few samples of this study predate the infection). Cell type and time point are not known. This chain's CDR3 is CASSPGKLFF. CDR3 coding DNA: TGCGCCAGCAGCCCCGGAAAACTGTTTTTT.